This passage covers 11 T cell receptor delta chains from one sample sequenced in a study of Vδ1+ human thymocytes (dated by TCRdb to 2017 to 2018). Study-wide conclusions, independent of this receptor: Unlike the oligoclonal repertoires in peripheral blood, the thymic TRG and TRD repertoires appeared highly polyclonal, with Gaussian CDR3 length distributions.

TCRdb shows the sequencer as Illumina MiSeq. RNA was isolated using the RNeasy mini kit, and reverse transcription was performed with Superscript III. To generate the CDR3 amplicons, a multiplex PCR was run using pooled V-gene forward primers together with a constant-region reverse primer that carried Illumina adaptor overhangs. TCRdb reprocessed the public data with the CATT caller; entries with the same nucleotide sequence were combined afterwards. For this sample the table gives tens of thousands of delta-chain clones, of which about 8% were detected only once. Jointly, the top ten make up 0.75% to 1% of the sample. The antigens for these receptors are not known. The sequenced sample consisted of Vdelta1+ gamma-delta thymocytes from the thymus. The cell subset or site label, as the study defines it: FACS-sorted CD3+ TCRalphabeta- TCRVdelta1+ TCRVdelta2- thymocytes. The receptors come from a child under two years old who had congenital heart surgery.

This clone was observed a handful of times. The chain links TRDV1 to TRDJ1; 9 bases line up with TRDD3. With 4 bases clipped from V and 0 bases from J, the junction kept 9 bases outside the gene matches. Germline CDR1 reads TSWWSYY; CDR2 reads QGS. CDR3 length: 17 amino acids. As DNA, the CDR3 is TGTGCTCTTGGGGGTTTCAGCTCTGGGGGATACACCGATAAACTCATCTTT. Translating gives CALGGFSSGGYTDKLIF.

This clone has just a few counts. J is TRDJ1 and V is TRDV1, with D possibly being TRDD2 or TRDD3 (8 bases each). Trimming removed 0 bases at V and 0 bases at J, with 29 bases between. Germline assignment: CDR1 TSWWSYY and CDR2 QGS. The CDR3 sequence is 22 residues long. In nucleotides, the CDR3 is TGTGCTCTTGGGGAACTAAGCTCCTTCCTAATGTGCTGGGGGACACACACCGATAAACTCATCTTT. Residues: CALGELSSFLMCWGTHTDKLIF.

This clone has more than one count but fewer than ten. The V gene is TRDV1, the J gene TRDJ1, with D unresolved. The V end was cut by 4 bases, the J end by 1 base, with 16 bases between. Germline CDR1 reads TSWWSYY; CDR2 reads QGS. CDR3 size: 16 residues. The CDR3: CALGGDLGNLTDKLIF. In nucleotides, the CDR3 is TGTGCTCTTGGGGGGGACCTCGGGAACCTCACCGATAAACTCATCTTT.

There are a few counts of this clone. The chain couples TRDV1 to TRDJ1; 7 nucleotides match TRDD2. Germline trimming cut 2 bases from V and 1 base from J; bases unmatched to any gene: 16. Germline-derived CDR1 and CDR2 are TSWWSYY and QGS. This CDR3 has 19 amino acids. The CDR3, as DNA: TGTGCTCTTGGGGAAACCTCCCTTCCTCGAGTATCGTGCACCGATAAACTCATCTTT. This translates into CALGETSLPRVSCTDKLIF.

The V and J genes are TRDV2 and TRDJ1, with 8 bases identical to TRDD3. In the absence of a J gene in TCRdb, the DNA was matched to germline to assign it here. This CDR3 contains 16 residues. Germline assignment: CDR1 GEAIGNYY and CDR2 EKD. V lost 1 base to trimming and J lost 2 bases; unmatched junction nucleotides: 8. The CDR3 reads CACDTVLGALTDKLIF. Written as DNA, the CDR3 is TGTGCCTGTGACACGGTACTGGGGGCTCTAACCGATAAACTCATCTTT.

V is TRDV1 and J is TRDJ1; 13 bases are a match to TRDD3. Germline trimming cut 0 bases from V and 4 bases from J; bases unmatched to any gene: 20. CDR1 TSWWSYY and CDR2 QGS come from the germline V gene. The CDR3 has 22 amino acids. For the CDR3, the DNA is TGTGCTCTTGGGGAACTTAGGCCTTCCGAGAAATACTGGGGGATACGATTCGATAAACTCATCTTT. As protein: CALGELRPSEKYWGIRFDKLIF.

This chain links TRDV1 with TRDJ1, with TRDD3 as a possible D gene (8 bases). From germline, CDR1 is TSWWSYY and CDR2 QGS. Trimming stripped 0 bases from V and 4 bases from J, with 33 bases between. CDR3 size: 22 residues. The DNA for the CDR3 is TGTGCTCTTGGGGAACTATTTCGGCCTTCCTGGCGTACTGGGGGCCGAGGCGATAAACTCATCTTT. This sequence encodes CALGELFRPSWRTGGRGDKLIF.

The chain joins TRDV1 to TRDJ1; TRDD3 matches 9 bases. V shed 2 bases and J 0 bases; nucleotides not matched to a gene: 22. This CDR3 comprises 22 residues. Germline V gene data show CDR1 as TSWWSYY and CDR2 as QGS. The CDR3 DNA reads as TGTGCTCTTGGGGAAGTGGGCGATAAAACCGTGACTGGGGGAACGTACACCGATAAACTCATCTTT. As protein: CALGEVGDKTVTGGTYTDKLIF.

This clone was counted only a few times. Mismatch with germline at one junction end may stem from a read error. Different DNA sequences within this sample yield the same CDR3. This rearrangement joins TRAV29/DV5 to TRDJ1, with a weak D call TRDD2 (5 bases). The CDR3 is 15 amino acids. The germline V gene has CDR1 NSMFDY and CDR2 ISSIKDK. This CDR3 reads CAANTSGVGTDKLIF. The CDR3, as DNA: TGTGCAGCAAATACTTCCGGGGTAGGCACCGATAAGCTCATCTTT.

The V call is TRDV1, the J call TRDJ1, with D possibly matching TRDD3 (5 bases). Germline values: CDR1 TSWWSYY, CDR2 QGS. V lost 3 bases to trimming and J lost 5 bases, with 16 bases between them. The length of the CDR3 is 15 residues. CDR3 coding DNA: TGTGCTCTTGGGGAGCCGGGGACTACGGCTGATAAACTCATCTTT. Residues: CALGEPGTTADKLIF.

In this sample, this clone turned up a few times. The rearrangement joins TRDV1 to TRDJ1, with 8 bases lining up with TRDD3. The CDR3 spans 18 residues. J lost 2 bases, V lost 0 bases, and 11 bases had no gene match. Germline V gene data show CDR1 as TSWWSYY and CDR2 as QGS. In DNA form, the CDR3 reads TGTGCTCTTGGGGAACTTGACGGGGCTGGGGGAATAACCGATAAACTCATCTTT. This sequence encodes CALGELDGAGGITDKLIF.